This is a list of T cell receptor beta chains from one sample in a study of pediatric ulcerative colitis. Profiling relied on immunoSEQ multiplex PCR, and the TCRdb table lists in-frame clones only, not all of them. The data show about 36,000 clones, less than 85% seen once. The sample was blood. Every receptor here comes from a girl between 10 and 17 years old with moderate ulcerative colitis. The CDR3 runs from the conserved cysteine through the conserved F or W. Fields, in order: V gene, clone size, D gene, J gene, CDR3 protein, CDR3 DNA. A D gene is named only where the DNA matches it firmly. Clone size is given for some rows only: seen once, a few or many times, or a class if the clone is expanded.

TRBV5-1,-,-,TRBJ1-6,CASSSSGGFSSYNSPLHF,TGCGCCAGCAGCTCCTCGGGGGGTTTCAGCTCCTATAATTCACCCCTCCACTTT
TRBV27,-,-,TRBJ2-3,CASSLRPATDTQYF,TGTGCCAGCAGTTTAAGGCCAGCAACAGATACGCAGTATTTT
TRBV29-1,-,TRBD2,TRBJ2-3,CSVETSGRSYTQYF,TGCAGCGTGGAGACTAGCGGGAGGTCGTATACGCAGTATTTT
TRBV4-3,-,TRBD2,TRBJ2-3,CASSRVASGVHTQYF,TGCGCCAGCAGCCGGGTGGCTAGCGGGGTACATACGCAGTATTTT
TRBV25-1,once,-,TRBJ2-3,CASRRGGGLADTQYF,TGTGCCAGCAGGAGAGGAGGGGGATTGGCAGATACGCAGTATTTT
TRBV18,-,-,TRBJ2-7,CASSPPSSYEQYF,TGTGCCAGCTCACCACCCTCGTCCTACGAGCAGTACTTC
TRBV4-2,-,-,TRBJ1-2,CASSQDEGDTNYGYTF,TGTGCCAGCAGCCAAGACGAGGGAGATACTAACTATGGCTACACCTTC
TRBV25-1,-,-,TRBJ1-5,CASSEWEASQLNQPQHF,TGTGCCAGCAGTGAATGGGAGGCATCCCAGTTAAATCAGCCCCAGCATTTT
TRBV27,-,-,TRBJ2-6,CASSLSSGANVLTF,TGTGCCAGCAGTTTGAGCTCTGGGGCCAACGTCCTGACTTTC
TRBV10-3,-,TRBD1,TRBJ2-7,CAISESARTGVYEQYF,TGTGCCATCAGTGAGTCTGCAAGAACAGGGGTCTACGAGCAGTACTTC
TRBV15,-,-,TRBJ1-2,CATSRDPGTYGYTF,TGTGCCACCAGCAGAGATCCAGGAACCTATGGCTACACCTTC
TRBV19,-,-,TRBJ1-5,CASSTSWDTYSNQPQHF,TGTGCCAGTAGTACCTCCTGGGACACCTATAGCAATCAGCCCCAGCATTTT
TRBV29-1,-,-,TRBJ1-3,CSVEDPTSFPGNTIYF,TGCAGCGTTGAAGATCCGACAAGCTTTCCTGGAAACACCATATATTTT
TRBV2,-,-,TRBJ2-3,CASSEAVTTDTQYF,TGTGCCAGCAGTGAAGCGGTCACTACAGATACGCAGTATTTT
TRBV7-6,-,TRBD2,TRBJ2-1,CASSLAFLGSGRFRGNEQFF,TGTGCCAGCAGCTTAGCGTTTTTAGGTAGCGGGAGGTTTAGAGGGAATGAGCAGTTCTTC
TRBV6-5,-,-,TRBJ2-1,CASSSGGQLYNEQFF,TGTGCCAGCAGTTCCGGGGGACAGCTCTACAATGAGCAGTTCTTC
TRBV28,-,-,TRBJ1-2,CASSPPQGLNYGYTF,TGTGCCAGCAGTCCTCCTCAAGGCTTAAACTATGGCTACACCTTC
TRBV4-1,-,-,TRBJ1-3,CASSQARPGDGNTIYF,TGCGCCAGCAGCCAAGCGCGCCCAGGGGATGGAAACACCATATATTTT
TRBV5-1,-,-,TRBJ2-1,CASSPHTRDEQFF,TGCGCCAGCAGCCCGCACACTCGGGATGAGCAGTTCTTC
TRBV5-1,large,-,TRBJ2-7,CASSLSPLTLATHEQYF,TGCGCCAGCAGCTTGTCCCCCCTGACCCTAGCGACCCACGAGCAGTACTTC
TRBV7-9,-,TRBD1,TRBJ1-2,CASSFLRQGAASNYGYTF,TGTGCCAGCAGCTTTCTACGCCAGGGGGCCGCGTCTAACTATGGCTACACCTTC
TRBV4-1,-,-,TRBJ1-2,CASSQDWPRSYGYTF,TGCGCCAGCAGCCAAGACTGGCCGAGAAGCTATGGCTACACCTTC
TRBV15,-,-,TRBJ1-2,CATSRDRADYGYTF,TGTGCCACCAGCAGAGATAGGGCAGACTATGGCTACACCTTC
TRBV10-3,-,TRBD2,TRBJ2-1,CAISMEGSGSNDEQFF,TGTGCCATCAGCATGGAGGGCAGCGGGAGTAACGATGAGCAGTTCTTC
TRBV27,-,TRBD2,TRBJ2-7,CASSLGDSAGEQYF,TGTGCCAGCAGTTTAGGGGATTCAGCGGGGGAGCAGTACTTC
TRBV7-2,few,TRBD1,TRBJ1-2,CASSLVDRGSGYTF,TGTGCCAGCAGCTTAGTAGACAGGGGTTCGGGCTACACCTTC
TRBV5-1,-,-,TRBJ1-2,CASSQQGNYGYTF,TGCGCCAGCAGCCAACAGGGTAACTATGGCTACACCTTC
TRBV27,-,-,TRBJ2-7,CASSLGVKGTDEQYF,TGTGCCAGCAGTTTAGGGGTCAAGGGAACGGACGAGCAGTACTTC
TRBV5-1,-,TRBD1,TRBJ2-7,CASSMGTGGYEQYF,TGCGCCAGCAGCATGGGGACAGGGGGGTACGAGCAGTACTTC
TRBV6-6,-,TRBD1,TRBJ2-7,CASSVKTGLDYEQYF,TGTGCCAGCAGTGTTAAGACAGGGCTCGACTACGAGCAGTACTTC
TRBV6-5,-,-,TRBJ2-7,CASSAWDRSYEQYF,TGTGCCAGCAGCGCCTGGGACCGCTCCTACGAGCAGTACTTC